This T cell receptor (beta chain) appears in the sequencing data of a study of T cells in Graves' hyperthyroidism and ophthalmopathy. Per germline, CDR1 SNHLY and CDR2 FYNNEI. Trimming at V came to 5 bases and at J to 1 base, leaving 4 bases not matched to a gene. The CDR3 covers 15 residues. RNA transcripts yielded amplified TCR beta CDR3 regions. Carried out on the TCR CDR3, a first-round RT-PCR used the HTBI primer set. TCRdb reprocessed the multiplex PCR reads with MiXCR, giving one entry per CDR3 protein. The sample records 390,000 or so distinct CDR3 sequences, roughly 15% being singletons. This clonotype was seen ten or more times. The antigen remains unidentified. Study-level results: Most clonotypes that expanded in the thyroid above 0.001 also showed up in blood.

The diagnostic basis comprised clinical symptoms, serum thyroxine and TRAb, thyroid ultrasound and orbital computed tomography. The chain employs TRBV2 and TRBJ2-3, with 9 bases that match TRBD1. The specimen sequenced was blood. This TCR was recovered from a young man with Graves' ophthalmopathy. As DNA, the CDR3 is TGTGCCAGCAGTAAACAGGGGGCTGGCACAGATACGCAGTATTTT. Translating gives CASSKQGAGTDTQYF.